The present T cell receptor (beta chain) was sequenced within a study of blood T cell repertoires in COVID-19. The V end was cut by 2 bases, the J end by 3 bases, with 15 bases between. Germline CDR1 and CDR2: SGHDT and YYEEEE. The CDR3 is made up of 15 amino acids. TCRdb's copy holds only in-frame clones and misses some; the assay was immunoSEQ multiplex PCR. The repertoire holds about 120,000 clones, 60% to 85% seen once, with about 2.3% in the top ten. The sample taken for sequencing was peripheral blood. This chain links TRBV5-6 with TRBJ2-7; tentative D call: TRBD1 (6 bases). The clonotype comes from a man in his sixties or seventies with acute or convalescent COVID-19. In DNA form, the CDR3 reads TGTGCCAGCAGCTTTCAGGGGTTGGGGGTCTACGAGCAGTACTTC. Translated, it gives CASSFQGLGVYEQYF.